This TCR beta chain originates from a study of persistence of HIV-infected CD4 T cells. Study-wide results and limits: TCR analyses could not target the rare provirus-carrying CMV-responding cells. Within sorted populations, more oligoclonal TCRs accompanied more oligoclonal proviruses.

A remark on this clone: Its antigen remains unidentified.

CDR1 and CDR2 (germline): SGHTA, FQGNSA. The junction had 3 bases not matched to a gene; V was cut back by 5 bases and J by 4 bases. CDR3 length: 14 residues. The immunoSEQ assay was version 4, run in survey mode. The repertoire was sequenced with immunoSEQ multiplex PCR; TCRdb's copy has only in-frame clones and lacks some. The sample lists about 40,000 clones; roughly 74% were seen once. Overlapping HIV-1 Gag 15-mer peptides at approximately 1 ug per peptide per mL were used. Memory cells lacking CD40L and CD69 with high CD45RO were sorted. The source material was CD4+ T cells sorted from PBMCs after approximately 19-hour stimulation, sampled from a patient who received antiretroviral therapy. The rearrangement links TRBV7-2 to TRBJ1-3; 9 nucleotides match TRBD1. The clonotype was recovered from an adult man with HIV who was CMV-seropositive. CDR3 loop: CASSLGTGGNTIYF. The DNA of the CDR3 is TGTGCCAGCAGCCTGGGGACAGGGGGAAACACCATATATTTT.